This T cell receptor beta chain was obtained from a study of T cell repertoires in urothelial bladder cancer (dated 2019 in TCRdb). Background on the whole study: Of the roughly twelve resected lesions, three were clinical stage cT0, three were cTa, three were cT1 and three were cT2 or greater. TCR repertoire clonality in bladder tumors was compared with TCR repertoire clonality in benign bladder inflammation. A total of some eleven patients who had bladder lesions and were undergoing transurethral resection were prospectively identified. Approximately eleven resected bladder lesions, consisting of urothelial carcinoma (UC+) and benign (UC-) specimens, were examined.

The paper as a whole reports these results and caveats: In carcinoma specimens a single T-cell clone made up as much as 17% of infiltrating lymphocytes, compared with roughly 1.9% in benign specimens. Carcinoma specimens had a median tumor infiltrating lymphocyte percentage of roughly 2%, while benign specimens had a median of 12%. Urothelial carcinoma specimens contained fewer T cells than benign specimens, with a median of roughly 5,600 versus 26,000.

CDR1 and CDR2, looked up from the germline V gene, are SGHRS and YFSETQ. The CDR3 sequence holds 17 residues, the cysteine and phenylalanine included. Here the CDR3 DNA is all that survives: 51 bases in frame from base 1. V has 1 base trimmed and J has 8 bases trimmed; junction bases matching no gene number 10. About this clone itself: Its binding antigen is unknown. Base quality data are lacking; no much larger clone is found one base away.

Specimens classed as benign (UC-) were resected bladder lesions that contained no urothelial carcinoma. Specimens of bladder lesions were obtained during transurethral resection and kept at -80C. DNA was isolated from bladder specimens obtained during transurethral resection. The TCR beta chain CDR3 region was sequenced with the immunoSEQ assay. The authors' pipeline ran thus. For each specimen, T-cell fraction, clonal dominance and maximum TCR clone frequency were calculated. TCRdb took over this immuneACCESS table, retaining in-frame rearrangements with V and J assigned. Such tables are incomplete; in checked studies, under half of the missing clones stem from an unresolved V gene, and the remainder is unexplained. Clone size and V and J calls were adopted from that table, with D and trimming inferred from the DNA. Here the sample has 9,000 to 13,000 clones; around two thirds occur a single time. The top ten constitute approximately 7% of the sample.

The material sequenced was tumor-infiltrating cells from bladder cancer. This sequence was found in a human donor with a benign inflammatory bladder lesion. This sequence uses TRBV5-1 and TRBJ1-6, with 9 middle bases fitting TRBD1. The bases are TGCGCCAGCAGCTTGTATATTGTGGGACAGGGCGATTCACCCCTCCACTTT. Translated, it reads CASSLYIVGQGDSPLHF.